The clone carrying this T cell receptor (beta chain) was seen repeatedly, ten times or more. The antigen is not known. One entry per CDR3 protein results from TCRdb running MiXCR on the multiplex PCR reads. The sample has about 14,000 distinct CDR3 sequences, roughly 50% seen once; the top ten hold around 31%. This specimen comes from a study of breast tumors, draining lymph nodes, adjacent tissues. Whole-study findings and limits: Findings are consistent with lymph node origin and intratumoral expansion of most tumor T cells.

CDR1 and CDR2 (germline): SGHNT, YENEEA. The CDR3 contains 16 residues. V lost 4 bases, J lost 0 bases, and 3 bases stayed unmatched. The receptor was isolated from a female donor with breast cancer. Some clones in this sample may be carry-over from other donors' samples. The specimen sequenced was tumor-adjacent breast tissue. The J gene is TRBJ2-1, the V gene TRBV11-3; TRBD1 matches 10 bases. This chain's CDR3 is CASSSRDRGSYNEQFF. CDR3 in DNA: TGTGCCAGCAGCTCCCGGGACAGGGGCTCCTACAATGAGCAGTTCTTC.